This TCR beta chain came from a study of early T cells in non-severe SARS-CoV-2 infection. Study-level background: The authors sequenced bulk RNA from unsorted whole blood, leaving chains unpaired.

The CDR3 runs to 13 residues. CDR1 SQVTM and CDR2 ANQGSEA come from the germline V gene. The V and J ends lost 3 bases and 4 bases respectively, with 10 bases between them. On this clonotype itself: Its cognate antigen is unknown.

Attached unique molecular identifiers marked individual cDNA molecules. TCRdb reprocessed the 5' RACE reads with MiXCR, giving one entry per CDR3 protein. The sample holds 87,000 or so distinct CDR3 sequences; 9% to 15% are singletons and the top ten take under 8%. Study-level results: Matching against VDJdb likely underestimated virus-specific expansions, favoring anti-spike CD8.

The sequence was collected from an adult who was a healthcare worker with PCR-confirmed SARS-CoV-2 infection or an uninfected control (not recorded which). Sequenced sample: whole blood. This sequence joins TRBV29-1 and TRBJ2-1; possibly TRBD1 for D (6 bases). This CDR3 reads CSVEGAIYNEQFF. Written as DNA, the CDR3 is TGCAGCGTTGAGGGGGCCATATACAATGAGCAGTTCTTC.